These T cell receptor beta chains were read from a single sample in a study of early T cells in non-severe SARS-CoV-2 infection. MiXCR, run by TCRdb on the 5' RACE reads, gives a single entry per CDR3 protein. In the table there are about 28,000 distinct CDR3 sequences, roughly 4.6% of which are singletons. The sample here was whole blood, taken at baseline. These receptors were taken from an adult who was a healthcare worker with PCR-confirmed SARS-CoV-2 infection or an uninfected control (not recorded which). The CDR3 runs from the conserved cysteine through the conserved F or W. D genes are given only for firm matches. Clone size, where shown, is once, few, many, or a class for clones that have expanded.

D gene: TRBD2; J gene: TRBJ2-1; clone size: many; V gene: TRBV10-3; CDR3 DNA: TGTGCCATCAGGGATAGCGGGGGCCAATACAATGAGCAGTTCTTC; CDR3 protein: CAIRDSGGQYNEQFF
D gene: NA; J gene: TRBJ2-5; clone size: few; V gene: TRBV7-9; CDR3 DNA: TGTGCCAGCAGCTTAGATCCGACAGTTGTTACCCAGTACTTC; CDR3 protein: CASSLDPTVVTQYF
D gene: TRBD2; J gene: TRBJ2-1; clone size: few; V gene: TRBV6-2/TRBV6-3; CDR3 DNA: TGTGCCAGCCAGGGAGGGTATTTCTACAATGAGCAGTTCTTC; CDR3 protein: CASQGGYFYNEQFF
D gene: NA; J gene: TRBJ1-3; clone size: many; V gene: TRBV7-2; CDR3 DNA: TGTGCCAGCAGCTTAGTCGCAGGGACGGAAAACACCATATATTTT; CDR3 protein: CASSLVAGTENTIYF
D gene: NA; J gene: TRBJ2-5; clone size: few; V gene: TRBV5-1; CDR3 DNA: TGCGCCAGCAGCTCCGACCGGGGAGAGACCCAGTACTTC; CDR3 protein: CASSSDRGETQYF
D gene: NA; J gene: TRBJ2-3; clone size: many; V gene: TRBV18; CDR3 DNA: TGTGCCAGCTCACCTTCCGACCCTTTCGGGGATACGCAGTATTTT; CDR3 protein: CASSPSDPFGDTQYF
D gene: NA; J gene: TRBJ1-5; clone size: many; V gene: TRBV12-3/TRBV12-4; CDR3 DNA: TGTGCCAGCAGTTCCGGGGGTCAGCCCCAGCATTTT; CDR3 protein: CASSSGGQPQHF
D gene: NA; J gene: TRBJ2-3; clone size: many; V gene: TRBV7-2; CDR3 DNA: TGTGCCAGCACCTTCAGGGGCCGGACAGATACGCAGTATTTT; CDR3 protein: CASTFRGRTDTQYF
D gene: NA; J gene: TRBJ2-7; clone size: many; V gene: TRBV7-2; CDR3 DNA: TGTGCCAGCAGCTTAGCAGGAAGCGGTGGGCAGTACTTC; CDR3 protein: CASSLAGSGGQYF
D gene: NA; J gene: TRBJ1-5; clone size: NA; V gene: TRBV12-3/TRBV12-4; CDR3 DNA: TGTGCCAGCAGCCTACGGGCGAACGGGACCCAGCATTTT; CDR3 protein: CASSLRANGTQHF
D gene: TRBD2; J gene: TRBJ2-1; clone size: many; V gene: TRBV24-1; CDR3 DNA: TGTGCCACCAGTGAGGGATGGGGACTAGCGGGCTTCAATGAGCAGTTCTTC; CDR3 protein: CATSEGWGLAGFNEQFF
D gene: NA; J gene: TRBJ2-7; clone size: many; V gene: TRBV7-9; CDR3 DNA: TGTGCCAGCAGCTTCGACGGGTACCCTTCCTACGAGCAGTACTTC; CDR3 protein: CASSFDGYPSYEQYF
D gene: NA; J gene: TRBJ2-1; clone size: many; V gene: TRBV6-4; CDR3 DNA: TGTGCCAGCAGTGACTCGAAGGTCAATGAGCAGTTCTTC; CDR3 protein: CASSDSKVNEQFF
D gene: NA; J gene: TRBJ1-1; clone size: many; V gene: TRBV20-1; CDR3 DNA: TGCAGTGCTAGTCTCGCAGGGAAGGGGTCGAACACTGAAGCTTTCTTT; CDR3 protein: CSASLAGKGSNTEAFF
D gene: TRBD1; J gene: TRBJ1-1; clone size: many; V gene: TRBV20-1; CDR3 DNA: TGCAGTGCCCAAGACAGGGGATTAATGAACACTGAAGCTTTCTTT; CDR3 protein: CSAQDRGLMNTEAFF
D gene: NA; J gene: TRBJ2-7; clone size: NA; V gene: TRBV2; CDR3 DNA: TGTGCCAGCAGTGTGGGCGGTTACTCCTACGAGCAGTACTTC; CDR3 protein: CASSVGGYSYEQYF
D gene: TRBD1; J gene: TRBJ2-4; clone size: many; V gene: TRBV19; CDR3 DNA: TGTGCCAGTAACTCTCTAGGGGGACAGGGCTTGGGCATTCAGTACTTC; CDR3 protein: CASNSLGGQGLGIQYF
D gene: TRBD1; J gene: TRBJ1-2; clone size: NA; V gene: TRBV9; CDR3 DNA: TGTGCCAGCAGCGTACGGGACAGGGGGTCCTATGGCTACACCTTC; CDR3 protein: CASSVRDRGSYGYTF
D gene: TRBD2; J gene: TRBJ2-1; clone size: many; V gene: TRBV12-3/TRBV12-4; CDR3 DNA: TGTGCCAGCAGTTGGTCTAGCGGAGAAAATGAGCAGTTCTTC; CDR3 protein: CASSWSSGENEQFF
D gene: NA; J gene: TRBJ1-3; clone size: many; V gene: TRBV2; CDR3 DNA: TGTGCCAGCAGCGCGACGACCTCTGGAAACACCATATATTTT; CDR3 protein: CASSATTSGNTIYF
D gene: TRBD2; J gene: TRBJ2-2; clone size: many; V gene: TRBV18; CDR3 DNA: TGTGCCAGCTCACCACTTAACAGGGGCCTAGCGGGAGCCACCGGGGAGCTGTTTTTT; CDR3 protein: CASSPLNRGLAGATGELFF
D gene: TRBD2; J gene: TRBJ2-2; clone size: many; V gene: TRBV4-1; CDR3 DNA: TGCGCCAGCAGCCAAGATCCCTTTGGGAGCGGGAGTAGCACCGGGGAGCTGTTTTTT; CDR3 protein: CASSQDPFGSGSSTGELFF
D gene: TRBD2; J gene: TRBJ2-5; clone size: many; V gene: TRBV29-1; CDR3 DNA: TGCAGCGTTGAGCGCACTGGCAGGGGACTAGCGGGAGCGCAAGAGACCCAGTACTTC; CDR3 protein: CSVERTGRGLAGAQETQYF
D gene: TRBD1; J gene: TRBJ1-2; clone size: many; V gene: TRBV6-5; CDR3 DNA: TGTGCCAGCAGTTACTTCCGGGACAGCGATGGCTACACCTTC; CDR3 protein: CASSYFRDSDGYTF
D gene: NA; J gene: TRBJ1-5; clone size: NA; V gene: TRBV5-5; CDR3 DNA: TGTGCCAGCAGCTTGTGGGGGCGCGTTAGCAATCAGCCCCAGCATTTT; CDR3 protein: CASSLWGRVSNQPQHF
D gene: TRBD2; J gene: TRBJ2-5; clone size: many; V gene: TRBV7-9; CDR3 DNA: TGTGCCAGCAGCTTAGAGGCCCTAGCGGGGGCCACCTGGTACTTC; CDR3 protein: CASSLEALAGATWYF
D gene: NA; J gene: TRBJ2-1; clone size: many; V gene: TRBV19; CDR3 DNA: TGTGCCAGTAGTATAGTTCACACAGACTACAATGAGCAGTTCTTC; CDR3 protein: CASSIVHTDYNEQFF
D gene: NA; J gene: TRBJ2-7; clone size: many; V gene: TRBV12-2; CDR3 DNA: TGTGCAAGTCGGTGGTGTGGGGGTGGGCCTTACGAGCAGTACTTC; CDR3 protein: CASRWCGGGPYEQYF
D gene: TRBD2; J gene: TRBJ2-5; clone size: many; V gene: TRBV20-1; CDR3 DNA: TGCAGTGCTAGAGATTTTAGGGGACTAGCGGGTCAAGAGACCCAGTACTTC; CDR3 protein: CSARDFRGLAGQETQYF
D gene: TRBD1; J gene: TRBJ2-7; clone size: many; V gene: TRBV4-3; CDR3 DNA: TGCGCCAGCAGGAAACAGGGGTCCTCCTACGAGCAGTACTTC; CDR3 protein: CASRKQGSSYEQYF
D gene: NA; J gene: TRBJ2-1; clone size: many; V gene: TRBV5-4; CDR3 DNA: TGTGCCAGCAGCCCCCCCCGGGGGACCGGGGACAATGAGCAGTTCTTC; CDR3 protein: CASSPPRGTGDNEQFF
D gene: TRBD1; J gene: TRBJ2-7; clone size: few; V gene: TRBV6-1; CDR3 DNA: TGTGCCAGCAGTGCTAGTCTTTCCGGGACAGCCTACGAGCAGTACTTC; CDR3 protein: CASSASLSGTAYEQYF
D gene: TRBD1; J gene: TRBJ1-2; clone size: many; V gene: TRBV20-1; CDR3 DNA: TGCAGTGCCCCCCCGGGGGGACAGGGGCGAGCCTATGGCTACACCTTC; CDR3 protein: CSAPPGGQGRAYGYTF
D gene: TRBD1; J gene: TRBJ2-2; clone size: many; V gene: TRBV2; CDR3 DNA: TGTGCCAGCAGACACAGGGGCGGACCCGGGGAGCTGTTTTTT; CDR3 protein: CASRHRGGPGELFF
D gene: NA; J gene: TRBJ1-1; clone size: many; V gene: TRBV7-3; CDR3 DNA: TGTGCCAGCAGCTTCCGACAAAACACTGAAGCTTTCTTT; CDR3 protein: CASSFRQNTEAFF
D gene: TRBD2; J gene: TRBJ2-3; clone size: many; V gene: TRBV7-9; CDR3 DNA: TGTGCCAGCAGTCAATTAGCGGGAGTCCGGGATACGCAGTATTTT; CDR3 protein: CASSQLAGVRDTQYF
D gene: NA; J gene: TRBJ2-7; clone size: many; V gene: TRBV4-2; CDR3 DNA: TGTGCCAGCAGCCAAGAGGCACAAGAGCAGTACTTC; CDR3 protein: CASSQEAQEQYF
D gene: NA; J gene: TRBJ2-2; clone size: many; V gene: TRBV6-2/TRBV6-3; CDR3 DNA: TGTGCCAGCAGTCCGTTGTGGACCGGGGAGCTGTTTTTT; CDR3 protein: CASSPLWTGELFF
D gene: NA; J gene: TRBJ1-1; clone size: many; V gene: TRBV18; CDR3 DNA: TGTGCCAGCTCACCGTTGCAAGAAGCTTTCTTT; CDR3 protein: CASSPLQEAFF
D gene: NA; J gene: TRBJ2-2; clone size: NA; V gene: TRBV7-2; CDR3 DNA: TGTGCCAGCAGCCCTCCCGCCGTGGAGCTGTTTTTT; CDR3 protein: CASSPPAVELFF
D gene: TRBD2; J gene: TRBJ2-3; clone size: many; V gene: TRBV13; CDR3 DNA: TGTGCCAGCAGCACCGGACTAGCGGGGAGCACAGATACGCAGTATTTT; CDR3 protein: CASSTGLAGSTDTQYF